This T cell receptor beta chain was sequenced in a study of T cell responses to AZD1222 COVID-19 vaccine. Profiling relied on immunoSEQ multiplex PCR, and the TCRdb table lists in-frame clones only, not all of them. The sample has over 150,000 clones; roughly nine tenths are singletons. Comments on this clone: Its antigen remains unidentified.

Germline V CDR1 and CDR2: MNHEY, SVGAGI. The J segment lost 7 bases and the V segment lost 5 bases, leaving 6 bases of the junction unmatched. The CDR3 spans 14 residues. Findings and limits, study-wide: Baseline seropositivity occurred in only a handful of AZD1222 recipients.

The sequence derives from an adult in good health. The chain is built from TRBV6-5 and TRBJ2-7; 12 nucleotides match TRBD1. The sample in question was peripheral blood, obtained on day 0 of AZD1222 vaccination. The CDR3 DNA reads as TGTGCCAGCAGTCCCGGGACAGGGGGCTGGGAGCAGTACTTC. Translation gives CASSPGTGGWEQYF.